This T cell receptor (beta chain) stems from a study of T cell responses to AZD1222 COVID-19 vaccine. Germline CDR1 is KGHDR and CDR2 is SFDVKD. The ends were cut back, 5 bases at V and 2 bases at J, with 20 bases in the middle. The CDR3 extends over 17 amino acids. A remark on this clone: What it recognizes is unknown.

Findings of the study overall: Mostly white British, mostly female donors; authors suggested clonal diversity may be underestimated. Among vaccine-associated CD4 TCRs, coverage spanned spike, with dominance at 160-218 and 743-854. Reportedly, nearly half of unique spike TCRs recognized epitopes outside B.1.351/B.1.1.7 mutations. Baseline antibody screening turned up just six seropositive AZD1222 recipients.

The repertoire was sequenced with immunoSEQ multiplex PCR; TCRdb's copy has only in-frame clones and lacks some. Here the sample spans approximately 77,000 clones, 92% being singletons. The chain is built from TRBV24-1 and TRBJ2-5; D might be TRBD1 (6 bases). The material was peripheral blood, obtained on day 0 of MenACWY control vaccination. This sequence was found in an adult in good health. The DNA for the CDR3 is TGTGCCACCAGTGGTGACAGGACTGGGAAGGGGCAAGAGACCCAGTACTTC. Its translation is CATSGDRTGKGQETQYF.